Listed below are T cell receptor beta chains from one sample, sequenced in a study of shared clonotypes between healthy human individuals. The repertoire was sequenced with immunoSEQ multiplex PCR; TCRdb's copy has only in-frame clones and lacks some. Of some 2,400,000 clones listed, around 95% are singletons. The specimen sequenced was naive CD4+ T cells sorted from blood. These receptors were obtained from a young man in good health. The conserved cysteine and the conserved F or W are not part of the CDR3 here.

v_call	j_call	cdr3_aa
TRBV30	TRBJ2-2	ACQDRPGELF
TRBV14	TRBJ1-1	ASSQDPPSHLNTEAF
TRBV28	TRBJ1-4	ASSPGDRINEKLF
TRBV6-1	TRBJ2-7	ASRSYLLSYEQY
TRBV18	TRBJ2-3	ASSPSGTGTTDTQY
TRBV6-1	TRBJ1-6	ASSHPGTGPSPLH
TRBV5-1	TRBJ2-3	ASSLAGDPSTDTQY
TRBV6-5	TRBJ1-1	ASSRGATEAF
TRBV27	TRBJ2-7	ASSKPSGGAYEQY
TRBV10-3	TRBJ2-7	AISDGTYEQY
TRBV5-4	TRBJ2-2	ASSPTSGDTGELF
TRBV2	TRBJ2-5	ASSASSGGRETQY
TRBV11-2	TRBJ1-2	ASSLAGTGTAYGYT
TRBV5-1	TRBJ2-3	ASSAPDRGDWNTQY
TRBV5-1	TRBJ2-2	ASSLEAVNTGELF
TRBV4-1	TRBJ1-1	ASSQDIQGNYRPGTEAF
TRBV5-1	TRBJ2-7	ASSPGGSLPYEQY
TRBV9	TRBJ1-5	ASSAGSNNQPQH
TRBV10-1	TRBJ2-7	ASGTDTYEQY
TRBV19	TRBJ1-6	ASTGGRFNSPLH
TRBV5-4	TRBJ1-2	ASSLVSGQGWFGYT
TRBV5-4	TRBJ1-6	ASSTGTKSSYNSPLH
TRBV7-2	TRBJ1-3	ASSPNDRGGGNTIY
TRBV2	TRBJ2-5	ASSVTGKETQY
TRBV28	TRBJ1-5	ASSSIPGQGSQPQH
TRBV29-1	TRBJ2-1	SVRRGGQHEQF
TRBV7-8	TRBJ2-7	ASSLAGQGYEQY
TRBV12-1	TRBJ2-7	ASSWTGGSYEQY
TRBV5-1	TRBJ2-7	ASSLVASPYEQY
TRBV5-8	TRBJ2-3	ASSRGLVEDTQY
TRBV2	TRBJ1-1	ASSGEGYTEAF
TRBV2	TRBJ2-2	ASSVGSVFTGELF
TRBV25-1	TRBJ2-3	ASSGVGTDTQY
TRBV7-2	TRBJ2-4	ASSFAGEGIQY
TRBV2	TRBJ2-5	ASRRRTEETQY
TRBV28	TRBJ2-7	ASRPPSGGYEQY
TRBV11-2	TRBJ1-6	ASSMTGDSPLH
TRBV30	TRBJ2-2	AWSEGKGTGELF
TRBV28	TRBJ2-7	ASARDSPTYEQY
TRBV29-1	TRBJ1-2	SVEDTGTPYGYT
TRBV10-2	TRBJ2-7	ASSVSSGGWYEQY
TRBV10-3	TRBJ2-5	AIGSGETQY
TRBV6-6	TRBJ1-3	ASSYSTGSGNTIY
TRBV19	TRBJ1-2	ASSQDSSSPLYGYT
TRBV18	TRBJ2-1	ASSPGQGAINEQF
TRBV5-8	TRBJ1-1	ASSRKVNTEAF
TRBV29-1	TRBJ2-3	SVEGLAEGLFTDTQY
TRBV7-9	TRBJ1-1	ASSGFNRVWTEAF
TRBV6-5	TRBJ2-1	ASSRGLAGNNEQF
TRBV21-1	TRBJ1-1	ASSKGFGDEGTEAF
TRBV20-1	TRBJ2-7	SAQVGDQQY
TRBV5-1	TRBJ2-5	ASSLGTGQETQY
TRBV6-6	TRBJ1-1	ASSYQGWNTEAF